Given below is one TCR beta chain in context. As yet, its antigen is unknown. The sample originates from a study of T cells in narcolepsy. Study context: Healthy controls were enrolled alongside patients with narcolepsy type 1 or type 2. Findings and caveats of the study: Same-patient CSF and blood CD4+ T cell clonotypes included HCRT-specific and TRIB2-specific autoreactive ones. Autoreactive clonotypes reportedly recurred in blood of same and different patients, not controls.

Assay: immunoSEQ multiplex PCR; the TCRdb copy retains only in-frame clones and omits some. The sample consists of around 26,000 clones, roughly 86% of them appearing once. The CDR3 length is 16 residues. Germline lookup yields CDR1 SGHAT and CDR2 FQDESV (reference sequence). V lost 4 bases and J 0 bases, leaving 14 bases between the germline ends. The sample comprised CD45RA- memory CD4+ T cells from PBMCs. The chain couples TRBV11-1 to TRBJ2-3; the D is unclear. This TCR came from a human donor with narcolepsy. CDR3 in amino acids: CASSSRNGPSTDTQYF. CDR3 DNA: TGTGCCAGCAGCTCGCGGAATGGGCCGAGCACAGATACGCAGTATTTT.